The clone carrying this T cell receptor (beta chain) was seen repeatedly, ten times or more. The sample originates from a study of T cells after yellow fever vaccination. Study results and caveats: Highly abundant clonotypes carried over from the bulk population could end up in FACS-sorted repertoires as contaminants. Almost none of the vaccine-responding clonotypes turned up in sorted memory subsets on day 0, the data showed.

This CDR3 contains 11 residues. Germline-derived CDR1 and CDR2 are DFQATT and SNEGSKA (reference sequence). With 3 bases removed from V and 10 bases from J, the gap between germline ends came to 11 bases. As TCR cDNA was made by 5'RACE template switching, a universal primer site and UMIs were added. TCRdb itself ran the 5' RACE reads through MiXCR, one entry per CDR3 protein. The sample consists of under 25,000 distinct CDR3 sequences, 4% to 6% of them appearing once. The sequences come from PBMCs, either bulk or a sorted T-cell subset (CD4+, CD8+, memory, or dextramer-sorted; not recorded which), collected approximately 47 days after the first yellow fever vaccination. V and J are TRBV20-1 and TRBJ2-3; D ambiguous. The sequence was obtained from a man aged 18-30 years who received the YFV17D yellow fever vaccine. CDR3 protein: CSARGNRAQYF. DNA for the CDR3: TGCAGTGCTAGGGGGAATCGCGCGCAGTATTTT.